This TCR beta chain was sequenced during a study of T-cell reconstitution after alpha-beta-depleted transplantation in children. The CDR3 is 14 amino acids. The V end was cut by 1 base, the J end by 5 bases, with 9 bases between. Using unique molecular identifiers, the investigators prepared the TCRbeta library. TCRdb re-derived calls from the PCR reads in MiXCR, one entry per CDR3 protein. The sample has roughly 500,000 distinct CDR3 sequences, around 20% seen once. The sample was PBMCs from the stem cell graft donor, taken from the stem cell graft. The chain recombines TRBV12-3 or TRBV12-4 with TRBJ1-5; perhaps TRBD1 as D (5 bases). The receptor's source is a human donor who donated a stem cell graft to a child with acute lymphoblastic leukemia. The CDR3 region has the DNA TGTGCCAGCAGTTTAGTGGGGCCTTATCAGCCCCAGCATTTT. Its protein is CASSLVGPYQPQHF.